One T cell receptor (beta chain) is described in this entry. Its antigen is unknown. The sample is drawn from a study of CD8+CD57+ T cells in acquired aplastic anemia. About the research overall: Quantities of DNA derived from sorted CD4+ and CD8+ cells averaged around 3 ug.

Findings and caveats of the study: Fewer than 30 CD8+ CDR3 sequences were shared between patients and controls.

All patients picked for sequencing had shown, by flow cytometry, an expansion of CD8+CD57+ cells. There were no patients without severe acquired aplastic anemia. TCR beta VDJ and CDR3 profiling used genomic DNA as template. TCRdb itself ran the reads through MiXCR, one entry per CDR3 protein. The sample shows about 170,000 distinct CDR3 sequences, 40% to 50% of them seen only once. The CDR3 loop spans 14 amino acids. In germline, CDR1 is MNHEY, CDR2 SVGAGI. Trimming cost V 4 bases and J 5 bases; bases outside gene matches: 7. The sample consisted of sorted CD4+, CD8+, or CD8+CD57+ T cells (not recorded which) from PBMCs. This TCR was recovered from a human donor with aplastic anemia. The chain joins TRBV6-5 to TRBJ2-7, with 8 bases matching TRBD1. DNA for the CDR3: TGTGCCAGCAGTTTTCGGACAGGGCTGCACGAGCAGTACTTC. It yields the protein CASSFRTGLHEQYF.